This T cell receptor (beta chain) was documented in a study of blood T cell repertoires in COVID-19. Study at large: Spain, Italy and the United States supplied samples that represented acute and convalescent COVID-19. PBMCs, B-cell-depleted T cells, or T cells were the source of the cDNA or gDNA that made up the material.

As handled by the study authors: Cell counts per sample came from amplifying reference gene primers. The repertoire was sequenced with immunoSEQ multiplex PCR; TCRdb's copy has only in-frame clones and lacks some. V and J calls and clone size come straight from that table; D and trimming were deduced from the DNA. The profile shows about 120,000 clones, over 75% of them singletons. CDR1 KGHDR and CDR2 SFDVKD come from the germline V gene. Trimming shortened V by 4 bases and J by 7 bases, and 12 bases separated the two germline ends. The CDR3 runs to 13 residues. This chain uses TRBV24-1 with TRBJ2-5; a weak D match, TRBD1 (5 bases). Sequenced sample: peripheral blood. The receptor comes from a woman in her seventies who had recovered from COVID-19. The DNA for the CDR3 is TGTGCCACCAGTGACCCACAGGACGGGACCCAGTACTTC. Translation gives CATSDPQDGTQYF.